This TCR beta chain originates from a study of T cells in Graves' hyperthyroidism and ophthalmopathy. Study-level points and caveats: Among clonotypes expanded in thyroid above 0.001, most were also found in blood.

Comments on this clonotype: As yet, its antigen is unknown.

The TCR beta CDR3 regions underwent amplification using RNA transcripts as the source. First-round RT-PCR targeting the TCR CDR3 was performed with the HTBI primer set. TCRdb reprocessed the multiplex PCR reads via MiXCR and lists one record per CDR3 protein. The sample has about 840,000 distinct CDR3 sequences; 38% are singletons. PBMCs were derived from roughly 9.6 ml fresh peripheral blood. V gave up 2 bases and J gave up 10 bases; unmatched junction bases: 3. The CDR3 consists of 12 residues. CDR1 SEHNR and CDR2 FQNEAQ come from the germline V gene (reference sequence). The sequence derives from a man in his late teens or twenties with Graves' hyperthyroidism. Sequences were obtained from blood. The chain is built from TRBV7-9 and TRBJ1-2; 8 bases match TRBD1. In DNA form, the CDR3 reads TGTGCCAGCAGCTTAACACAGGGGGACTACACCTTC. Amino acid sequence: CASSLTQGDYTF.